The 16 T cell receptor beta chains given below trace back to one sample, sequenced in a study of CD8+CD57+ T cells in acquired aplastic anemia. Patients sequenced had flow cytometry evidence of CD8+CD57+ cell expansion. Genomic DNA acted as the template from which TCR beta VDJ combination and CDR3 sequence profiling were carried out. From the reads, TCRdb called clonotypes with MiXCR, one entry per CDR3 protein. The sample contains approximately 170,000 distinct CDR3 sequences, about 45% of which appear only once. The specimen was sorted CD4+, CD8+, or CD8+CD57+ T cells (not recorded which) from PBMCs. The receptor source for this set is a human donor with aplastic anemia.

This clonotype showed up many times. This chain connects TRBV7-2 to TRBJ1-3; no firm D call. Germline V gene sequence: CDR1 SGHTA, CDR2 FQGNSA. The CDR3 runs to 15 residues. Deletions cut 5 bases from V and 4 bases from J, with 15 bases between. The CDR3 DNA is TGTGCCAGCAGCCCCTATCGCAGTTCGGGAAACACCATATATTTT. This codes for CASSPYRSSGNTIYF.

The chain has TRBV15 and TRBJ2-5; D perhaps matches TRBD1 (6 bases). The V gene lost 4 bases and the J gene lost 4 bases, with 16 bases spanning the gap. CDR1 and CDR2 from the germline V gene are LNHNV and YYDKDF (reference sequence). There are 15 residues in the CDR3. The CDR3 sequence is CATSTGRGWPETQYF. CDR3 DNA sequence: TGTGCCACCAGCACCGGCAGGGGTTGGCCAGAGACCCAGTACTTC.

This clonotype was found a few times. The junction differs from germline at one of its ends, possibly a read error. The genes are TRBV2 and TRBJ2-5; the D is unclear. CDR1 is SNHLY and CDR2 is FYNNEI in the germline V gene. The CDR3 has 13 residues. This CDR3 is CACSGGPKETQYF. The CDR3 nucleotides are TGTGCCTGCAGTGGCGGACCCAAGGAGACCCAGTACTTC.

This clonotype was observed a handful of times. A junction boundary mismatches the germline segment, possibly from a read error. V gene TRBV10-3 combines with J gene TRBJ1-1; TRBD1 is a possible D gene (5 bases). Germline-derived CDR1 and CDR2 are ENHRY and SYGVKD. The CDR3 runs 13 residues. The CDR3 loop reads CAIRPGRNTEVFF. CDR3 DNA sequence: TGTGCCATCAGACCGGGACGGAACACTGAAGTTTTCTTT.

This clonotype was recorded many times. The J gene is TRBJ2-3, the V gene TRBV2; D unresolved. The germline gives CDR1 SNHLY, CDR2 FYNNEI. CDR3 size: 17 residues. The ends were cut back, 5 bases at V and 0 bases at J, with 18 bases in the middle. The CDR3 DNA is TGTGCCAGCAGTTTCTCTGGGTCGGCGGATAGCACAGATACGCAGTATTTT. Its protein product is CASSFSGSADSTDTQYF.

The chain recombines TRBV14 with TRBJ1-1, with D possibly being TRBD1 (5 bases). V gave up 1 base and J gave up 1 base, with 13 bases separating them. The CDR3 has 16 amino acids. Germline V CDR1 and CDR2: SGHDN, FVKESK. The CDR3 loop reads CASSQGWGRGNTEAFF. The CDR3 nucleotides are TGTGCCAGCAGCCAAGGGTGGGGTAGGGGGAACACTGAAGCTTTCTTT.

This chain links TRBV24-1 with TRBJ2-7; D possibly corresponds to TRBD1 (7 bases). V lost 5 bases and J lost 6, with 19 bases in between. Germline V CDR1 and CDR2: KGHDR, SFDVKD. CDR3 size: 15 residues. The CDR3 reads CATSVSTGRSAEQYF. In DNA form, the CDR3 reads TGTGCCACCAGTGTCTCGACAGGGAGGAGCGCCGAGCAGTACTTC.

Many counts were recorded for this clonotype. This chain links TRBV20-1 with TRBJ2-1; TRBD2 agrees at 8 bases. This CDR3 has 14 residues. Trimming removed 6 bases from V and 3 bases from J; junction bases left unmatched: 7. In germline, CDR1 is DFQATT, CDR2 SNEGSKA (reference sequence). CDR3 residues: CSAPRLANYNEQFF. The CDR3 DNA sequence: TGCAGTGCGCCCCGACTAGCGAACTACAATGAGCAGTTCTTC.

This clonotype was picked up many times. The chain combines TRBV6-1 with TRBJ2-7; TRBD1 matches 12 bases. V trimming: 6 bases; J trimming: 5 bases; junction bases outside the gene matches: 14. The germline CDR1 and CDR2 sequences are MNHNS and SASEGT. The CDR3 has 17 residues. The CDR3 DNA is TGTGCCAGCAGAAACACCCACCGGGACAGGGGGCGGAACGAGCAGTACTTC. It is translated as CASRNTHRDRGRNEQYF.

This clonotype was detected only a few times. The V and J genes are TRBV5-1 and TRBJ1-5, with D tentatively TRBD1 (6 bases). This CDR3 is 14 amino acids long. Germline CDR1 SGHRS, CDR2 YFSETQ. Trimming left V 5 bases short and J 5 bases short, with 14 bases between. CDR3 protein: CASSLTGFDQPQHF. CDR3 coding DNA: TGCGCCAGCAGTCTCACAGGGTTCGATCAGCCCCAGCATTTT.

The chain employs TRBV2 and TRBJ1-5; D ambiguous. Trimming took 6 bases from V and 2 from J, leaving 14 bases between them. Germline CDR1 and CDR2: SNHLY and FYNNEI. The CDR3 has 15 residues. The CDR3 DNA reads TGTGCCAGCAGGGAGAACAGCGTTCGCAATCAGCCCCAGCATTTT. Translation gives CASRENSVRNQPQHF.

The chain recombines TRBV24-1 with TRBJ2-3, with D unresolved. V lost 8 bases and J 2 bases, leaving 16 bases between the germline ends. Per the germline V gene, CDR1 is KGHDR and CDR2 is SFDVKD. The CDR3 length is 15 residues. The CDR3 region has the DNA TGTGCCACCATCGCCAGGCTAGGGATCACAGATACGCAGTATTTT. Translation gives CATIARLGITDTQYF.

The rearrangement joins TRBV11-1 to TRBJ2-1, with 9 bases fitting TRBD2. CDR1 SGHAT and CDR2 FQDESV come from the germline V gene (reference sequence). The CDR3 is 14 amino acids. The trim removed 2 bases at V and 7 bases at J, leaving 3 bases unmatched. The CDR3 loop is CASSLNLAGNEQFF. The CDR3 DNA is TGTGCCAGCAGCTTAAACCTAGCGGGGAATGAGCAGTTCTTC.

This clonotype was picked up many times. The CDR3 loop is CASSSKENQPQHF. The DNA for the CDR3 is TGTGCCAGCAGTTCAAAGGAGAATCAGCCCCAGCATTTT. The chain joins TRBV6-5 to TRBJ1-5; D not certain. The CDR3 contains 13 residues. The V end lost 4 bases, the J end lost 4 bases, and 8 bases lay between the germline ends. The germline V gene has CDR1 MNHEY and CDR2 SVGAGI.

This chain links TRBV7-3 with TRBJ2-6; 8 nucleotides match TRBD2. The J segment lost 1 base and the V segment lost 4 bases, leaving 9 bases of the junction unmatched. The CDR3 runs to 18 residues. CDR1 SGHTA and CDR2 FQGTGA come from the germline V gene. CDR3 coding DNA: TGTGCCAGCAGCTCGGTAGCGGGAACAGTATCTGGGGCCAACGTCCTGACTTTC. Translating gives CASSSVAGTVSGANVLTF. Combining the CDR3 with reference TRBV7-3 and TRBJ2-6 gives the whole variable domain GAGVSQTPSNKVTEKGKYVELRCDPISGHTALYWYRQSLGQGPEFLIYFQGTGAADDSGLPNDRFFAVRPEGSVSTLKIQRTERGDSAVYLCASSSVAGTVSGANVLTFGAGSRLTVL.

The chain carries TRBV6-2 or TRBV6-3 and TRBJ2-3, with TRBD2 matching 12 bases. Germline trimming cut 0 bases from V and 2 bases from J; bases unmatched to any gene: 6. The CDR3 loop spans 18 amino acids. The V gene's germline CDR1 is MNHEY and CDR2 SVGEGT. DNA for the CDR3: TGTGCCAGCAGTTACTCGAATCTAGCGGGGGGGTCCACAGATACGCAGTATTTT. It specifies CASSYSNLAGGSTDTQYF.